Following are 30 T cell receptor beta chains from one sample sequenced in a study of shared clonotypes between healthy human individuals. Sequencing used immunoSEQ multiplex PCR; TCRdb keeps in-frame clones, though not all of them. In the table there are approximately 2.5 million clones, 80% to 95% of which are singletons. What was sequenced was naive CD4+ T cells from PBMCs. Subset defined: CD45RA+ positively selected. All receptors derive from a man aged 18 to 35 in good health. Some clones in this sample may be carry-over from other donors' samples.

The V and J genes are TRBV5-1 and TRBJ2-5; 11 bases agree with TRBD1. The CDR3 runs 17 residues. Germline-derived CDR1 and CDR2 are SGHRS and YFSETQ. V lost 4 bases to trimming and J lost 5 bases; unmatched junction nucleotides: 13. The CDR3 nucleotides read TGCGCCAGCAGCCATAACTCCCCCGGGACAGGGGGGGAGACCCAGTACTTC. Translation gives CASSHNSPGTGGETQYF.

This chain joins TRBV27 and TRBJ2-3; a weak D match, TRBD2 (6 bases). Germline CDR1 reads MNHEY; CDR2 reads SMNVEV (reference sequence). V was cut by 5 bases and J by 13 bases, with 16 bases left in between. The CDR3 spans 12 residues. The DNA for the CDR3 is TGTGCCAGCAGTCCCCCTGGCGGGAAGGAGTATTTT. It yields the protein CASSPPGGKEYF.

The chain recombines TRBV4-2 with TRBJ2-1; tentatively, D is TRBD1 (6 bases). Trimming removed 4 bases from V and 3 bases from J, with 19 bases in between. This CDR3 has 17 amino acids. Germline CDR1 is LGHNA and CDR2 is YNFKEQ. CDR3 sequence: CASSPPALGGSYNEQFF. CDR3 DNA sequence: TGTGCCAGCAGCCCGCCAGCCTTAGGGGGTAGCTACAATGAGCAGTTCTTC.

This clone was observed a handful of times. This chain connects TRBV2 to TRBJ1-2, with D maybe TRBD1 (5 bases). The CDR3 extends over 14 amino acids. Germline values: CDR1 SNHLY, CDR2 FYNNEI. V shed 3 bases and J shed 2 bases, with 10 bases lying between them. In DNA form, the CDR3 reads TGTGCCAGCAGTGAGGGCAGGACAAACTATGGCTACACCTTC. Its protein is CASSEGRTNYGYTF.

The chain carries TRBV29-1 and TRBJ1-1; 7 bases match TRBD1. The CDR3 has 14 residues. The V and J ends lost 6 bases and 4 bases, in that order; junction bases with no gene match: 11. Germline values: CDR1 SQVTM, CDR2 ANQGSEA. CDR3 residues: CSVGLRGQVTEAFF. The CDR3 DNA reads TGCAGCGTCGGACTTAGGGGGCAGGTCACTGAAGCTTTCTTT. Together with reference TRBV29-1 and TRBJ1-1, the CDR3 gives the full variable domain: SAVISQKPSRDICQRGTSLTIQCQVDSQVTMMFWYRQQPGQSLTLIATANQGSEATYESGFVIDKFPISRPNLTFSTLTVSNMSPEDSSIYLCSVGLRGQVTEAFFGQGTRLTVV.

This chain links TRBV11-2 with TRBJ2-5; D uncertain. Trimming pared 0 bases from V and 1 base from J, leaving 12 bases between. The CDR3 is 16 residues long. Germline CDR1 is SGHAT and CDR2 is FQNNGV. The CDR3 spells CASSLDHEVIQETQYF. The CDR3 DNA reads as TGTGCCAGCAGCTTAGATCATGAAGTGATCCAAGAGACCCAGTACTTC.

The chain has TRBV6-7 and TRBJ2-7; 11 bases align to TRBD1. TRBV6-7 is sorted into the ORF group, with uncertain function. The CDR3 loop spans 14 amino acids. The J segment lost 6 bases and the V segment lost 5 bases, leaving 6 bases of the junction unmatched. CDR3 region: CASSTGTGGGEQYF. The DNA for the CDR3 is TGTGCCAGCAGTACCGGGACAGGGGGTGGCGAGCAGTACTTC.

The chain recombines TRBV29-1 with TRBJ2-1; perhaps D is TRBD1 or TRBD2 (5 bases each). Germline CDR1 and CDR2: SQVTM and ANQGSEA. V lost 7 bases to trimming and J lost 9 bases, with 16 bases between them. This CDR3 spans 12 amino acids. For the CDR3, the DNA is TGCAGCGCTCTGAGGGGCATAGCTGAGCAGTTCTTC. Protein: CSALRGIAEQFF.

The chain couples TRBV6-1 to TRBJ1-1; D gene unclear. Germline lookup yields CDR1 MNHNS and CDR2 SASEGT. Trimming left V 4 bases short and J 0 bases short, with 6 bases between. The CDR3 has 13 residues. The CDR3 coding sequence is TGTGCCAGCAGTGTAACACTGAACACTGAAGCTTTCTTT. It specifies CASSVTLNTEAFF.

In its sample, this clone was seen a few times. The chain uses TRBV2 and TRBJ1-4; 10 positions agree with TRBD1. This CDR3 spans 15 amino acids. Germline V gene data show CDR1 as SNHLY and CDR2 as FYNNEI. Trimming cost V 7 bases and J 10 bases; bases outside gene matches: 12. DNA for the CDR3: TGTGCCAGCAACCCCTGGGGGACAGGGGTGGGAAAACTGTTTTTT. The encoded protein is CASNPWGTGVGKLFF.

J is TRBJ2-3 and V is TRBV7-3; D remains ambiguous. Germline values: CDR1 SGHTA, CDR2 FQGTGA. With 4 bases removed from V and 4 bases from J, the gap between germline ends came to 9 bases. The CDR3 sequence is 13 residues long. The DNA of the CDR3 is TGTGCCAGCAGCTCCTCTAATTCAGATACGCAGTATTTT. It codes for CASSSSNSDTQYF.

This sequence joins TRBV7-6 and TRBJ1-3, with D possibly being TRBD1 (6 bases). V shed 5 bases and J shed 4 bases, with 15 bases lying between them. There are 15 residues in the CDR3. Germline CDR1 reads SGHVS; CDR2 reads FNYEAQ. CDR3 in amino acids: CASSLDRPSGNTIYF. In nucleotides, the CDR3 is TGTGCCAGCAGCCTCGACAGGCCCTCAGGAAACACCATATATTTT.

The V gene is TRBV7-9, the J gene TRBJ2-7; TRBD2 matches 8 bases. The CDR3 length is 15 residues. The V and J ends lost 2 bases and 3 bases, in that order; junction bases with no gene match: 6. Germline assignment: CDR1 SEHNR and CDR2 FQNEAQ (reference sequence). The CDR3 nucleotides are TGTGCCAGCAGCTTAACAGCGGGAGAGGGCTACGAGCAGTACTTC. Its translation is CASSLTAGEGYEQYF.

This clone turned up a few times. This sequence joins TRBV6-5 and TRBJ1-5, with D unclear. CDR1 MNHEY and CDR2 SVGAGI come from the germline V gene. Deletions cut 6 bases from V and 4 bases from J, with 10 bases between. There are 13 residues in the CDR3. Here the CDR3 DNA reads TGTGCCAGCAGGCCCAGTCGGAATCAGCCCCAGCATTTT. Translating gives CASRPSRNQPQHF.

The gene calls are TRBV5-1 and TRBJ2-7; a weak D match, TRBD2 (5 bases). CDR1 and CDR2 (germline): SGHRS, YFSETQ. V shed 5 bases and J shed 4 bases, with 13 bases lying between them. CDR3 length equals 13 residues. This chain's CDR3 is CASRSGISYEQYF. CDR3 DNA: TGCGCCAGCAGATCCGGGATTAGTTACGAGCAGTACTTC.

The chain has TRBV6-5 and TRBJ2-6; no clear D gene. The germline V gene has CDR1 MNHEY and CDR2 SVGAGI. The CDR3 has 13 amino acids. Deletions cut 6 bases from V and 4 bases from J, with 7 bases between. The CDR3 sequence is CASSRVGANVLTF. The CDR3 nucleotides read TGTGCCAGCAGCCGAGTGGGGGCCAACGTCCTGACTTTC.

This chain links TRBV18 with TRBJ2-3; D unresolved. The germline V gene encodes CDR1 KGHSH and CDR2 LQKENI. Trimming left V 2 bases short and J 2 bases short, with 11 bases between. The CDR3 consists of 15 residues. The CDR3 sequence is CASSPSGFYTDTQYF. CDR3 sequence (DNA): TGTGCCAGCTCACCATCGGGCTTTTACACAGATACGCAGTATTTT.

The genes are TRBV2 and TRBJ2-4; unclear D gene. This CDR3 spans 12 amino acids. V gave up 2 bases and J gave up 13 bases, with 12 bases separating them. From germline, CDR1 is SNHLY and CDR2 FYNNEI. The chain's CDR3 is CASSETRDTQYF. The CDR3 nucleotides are TGTGCCAGCAGTGAAACGCGTGATACCCAGTACTTC.

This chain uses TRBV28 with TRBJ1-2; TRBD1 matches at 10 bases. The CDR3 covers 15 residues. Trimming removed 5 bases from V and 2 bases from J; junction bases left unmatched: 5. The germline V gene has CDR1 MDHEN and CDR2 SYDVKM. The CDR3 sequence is CASSLDRGRNYGYTF. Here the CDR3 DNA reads TGTGCCAGCAGTCTTGACAGGGGGCGAAACTATGGCTACACCTTC.

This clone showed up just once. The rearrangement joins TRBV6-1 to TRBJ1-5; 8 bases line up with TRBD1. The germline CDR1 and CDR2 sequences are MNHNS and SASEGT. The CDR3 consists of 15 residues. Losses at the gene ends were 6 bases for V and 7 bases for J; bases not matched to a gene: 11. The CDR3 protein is CASRDPTGASQPQHF. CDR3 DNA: TGTGCCAGCAGGGACCCGACAGGGGCTAGCCAGCCCCAGCATTTT.

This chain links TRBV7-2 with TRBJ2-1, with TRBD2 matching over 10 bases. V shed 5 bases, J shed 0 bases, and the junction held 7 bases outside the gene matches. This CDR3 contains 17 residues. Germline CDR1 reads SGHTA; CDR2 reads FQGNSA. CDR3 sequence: CASSGRTSGTSYNEQFF. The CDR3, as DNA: TGTGCCAGCAGCGGACGGACTAGCGGTACCTCCTACAATGAGCAGTTCTTC.

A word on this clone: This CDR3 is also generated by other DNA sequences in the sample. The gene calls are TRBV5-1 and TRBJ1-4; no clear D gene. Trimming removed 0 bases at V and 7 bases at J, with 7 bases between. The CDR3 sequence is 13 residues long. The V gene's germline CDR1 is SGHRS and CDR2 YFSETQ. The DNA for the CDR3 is TGCGCCAGCAGCTTGGTTCCTGGTGAAAAACTGTTTTTT. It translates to CASSLVPGEKLFF.

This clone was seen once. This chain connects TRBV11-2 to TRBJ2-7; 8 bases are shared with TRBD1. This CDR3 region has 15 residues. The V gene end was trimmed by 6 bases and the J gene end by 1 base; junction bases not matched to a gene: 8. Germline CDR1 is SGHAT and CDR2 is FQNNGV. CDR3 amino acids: CASSQLRGQSYEQYF. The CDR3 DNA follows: TGTGCCAGCAGTCAACTCAGGGGGCAGTCCTACGAGCAGTACTTC.

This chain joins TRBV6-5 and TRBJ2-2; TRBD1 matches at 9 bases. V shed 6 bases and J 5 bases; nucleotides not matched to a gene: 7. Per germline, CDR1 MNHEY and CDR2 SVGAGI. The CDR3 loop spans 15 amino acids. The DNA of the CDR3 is TGTGCCAGCAGCTCTGACAGGGGGAGAACCGGGGAGCTGTTTTTT. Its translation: CASSSDRGRTGELFF.

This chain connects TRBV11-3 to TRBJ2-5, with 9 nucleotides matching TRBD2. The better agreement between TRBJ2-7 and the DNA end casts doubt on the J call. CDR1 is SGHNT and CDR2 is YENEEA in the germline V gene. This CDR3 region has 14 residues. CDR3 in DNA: TGTGCCAGCAGCTACGGGACTAGCAGCTACGAGCAGTACTTC. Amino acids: CASSYGTSSYEQYF.

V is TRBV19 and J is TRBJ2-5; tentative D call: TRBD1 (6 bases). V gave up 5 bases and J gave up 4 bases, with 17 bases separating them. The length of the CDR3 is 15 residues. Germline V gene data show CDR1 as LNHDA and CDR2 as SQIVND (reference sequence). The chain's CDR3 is CASSSDRKRTETQYF. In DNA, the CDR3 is TGTGCCAGTAGTTCCGACAGGAAAAGAACAGAGACCCAGTACTTC.

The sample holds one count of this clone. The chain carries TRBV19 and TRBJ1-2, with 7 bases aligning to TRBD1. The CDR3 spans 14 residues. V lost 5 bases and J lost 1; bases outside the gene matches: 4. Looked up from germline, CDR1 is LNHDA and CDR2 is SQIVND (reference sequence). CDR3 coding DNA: TGTGCCAGTAGTCTCCAGGGGGGTAACTATGGCTACACCTTC. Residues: CASSLQGGNYGYTF.

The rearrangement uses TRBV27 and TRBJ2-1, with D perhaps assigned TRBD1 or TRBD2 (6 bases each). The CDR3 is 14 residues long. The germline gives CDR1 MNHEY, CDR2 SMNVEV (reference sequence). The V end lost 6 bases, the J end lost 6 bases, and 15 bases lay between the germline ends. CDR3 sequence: CASSPRRDINEQFF. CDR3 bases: TGTGCCAGCAGCCCCCGGCGGGACATCAATGAGCAGTTCTTC.

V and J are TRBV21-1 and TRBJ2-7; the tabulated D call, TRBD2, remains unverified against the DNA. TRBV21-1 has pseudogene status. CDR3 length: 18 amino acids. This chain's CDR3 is CASSKTEPTSGSRYEQYF. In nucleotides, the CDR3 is TGTGCCAGCAGCAAGACGGAGCCAACTAGCGGGAGTCGTTACGAGCAGTACTTC.

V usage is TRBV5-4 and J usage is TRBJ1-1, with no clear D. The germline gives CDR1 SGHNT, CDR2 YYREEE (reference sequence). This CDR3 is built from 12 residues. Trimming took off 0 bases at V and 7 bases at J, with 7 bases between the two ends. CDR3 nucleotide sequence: TGTGCCAGCAGCTTGGACGGAATTGAAGCTTTCTTT. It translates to CASSLDGIEAFF. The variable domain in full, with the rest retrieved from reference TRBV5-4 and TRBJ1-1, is ETGVTQSPTHLIKTRGQQVTLRCSSQSGHNTVSWYQQALGQGPQFIFQYYREEENGRGNFPPRFSGLQFPNYSSELNVNALELDDSALYLCASSLDGIEAFFGQGTRLTVV.